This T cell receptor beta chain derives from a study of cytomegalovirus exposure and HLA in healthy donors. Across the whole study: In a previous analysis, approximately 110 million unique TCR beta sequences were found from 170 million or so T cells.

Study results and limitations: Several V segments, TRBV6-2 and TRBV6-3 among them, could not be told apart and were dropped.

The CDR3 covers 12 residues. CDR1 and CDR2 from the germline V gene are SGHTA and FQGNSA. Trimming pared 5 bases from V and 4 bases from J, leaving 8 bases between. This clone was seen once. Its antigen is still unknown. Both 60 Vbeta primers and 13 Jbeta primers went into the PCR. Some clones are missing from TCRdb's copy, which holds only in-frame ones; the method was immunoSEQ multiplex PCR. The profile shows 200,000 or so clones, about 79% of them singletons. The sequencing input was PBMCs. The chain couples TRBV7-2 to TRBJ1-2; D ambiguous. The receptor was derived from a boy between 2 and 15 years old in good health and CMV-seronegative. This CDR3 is CASSLRSYGYTF. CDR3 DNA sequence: TGTGCCAGCAGCCTAAGGAGCTATGGCTACACCTTC. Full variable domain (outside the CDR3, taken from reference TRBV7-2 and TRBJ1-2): GAGVSQSPSNKVTEKGKDVELRCDPISGHTALYWYRQSLGQGLEFLIYFQGNSAPDKSGLPSDRFSAERTGGSVSTLTIQRTQQEDSAVYLCASSLRSYGYTFGSGTRLTVV.